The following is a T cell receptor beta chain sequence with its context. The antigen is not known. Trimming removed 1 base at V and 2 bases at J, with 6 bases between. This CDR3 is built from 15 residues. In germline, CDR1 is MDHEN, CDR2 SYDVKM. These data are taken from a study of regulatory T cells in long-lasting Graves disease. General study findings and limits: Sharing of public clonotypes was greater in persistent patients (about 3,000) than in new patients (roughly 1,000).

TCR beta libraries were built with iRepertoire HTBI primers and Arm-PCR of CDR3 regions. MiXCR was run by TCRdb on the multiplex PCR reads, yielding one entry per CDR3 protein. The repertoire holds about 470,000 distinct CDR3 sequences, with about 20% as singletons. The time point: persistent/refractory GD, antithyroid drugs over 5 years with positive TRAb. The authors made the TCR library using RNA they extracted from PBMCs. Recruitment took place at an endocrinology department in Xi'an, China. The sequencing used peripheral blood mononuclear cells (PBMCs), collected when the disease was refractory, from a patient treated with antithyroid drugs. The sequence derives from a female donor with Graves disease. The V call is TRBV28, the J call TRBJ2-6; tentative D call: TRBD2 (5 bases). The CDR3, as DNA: TGTGCCAGCAGTTTATCCGGGACTGGGGCCAACGTCCTGACTTTC. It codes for CASSLSGTGANVLTF.